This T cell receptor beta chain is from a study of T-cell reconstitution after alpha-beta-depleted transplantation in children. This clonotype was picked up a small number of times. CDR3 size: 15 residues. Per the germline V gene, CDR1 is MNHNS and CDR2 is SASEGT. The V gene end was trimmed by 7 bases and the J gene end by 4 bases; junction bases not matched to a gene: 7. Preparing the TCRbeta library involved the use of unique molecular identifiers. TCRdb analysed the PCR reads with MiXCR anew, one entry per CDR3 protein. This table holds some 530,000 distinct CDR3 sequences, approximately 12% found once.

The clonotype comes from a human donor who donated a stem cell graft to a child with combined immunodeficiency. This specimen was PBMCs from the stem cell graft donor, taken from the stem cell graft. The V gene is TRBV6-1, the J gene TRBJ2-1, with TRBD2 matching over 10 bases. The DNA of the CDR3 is TGTGCCAGCAAGGATAGCGGGGGGCCGTACAATGAGCAGTTCTTC. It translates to CASKDSGGPYNEQFF.